These 21 T cell receptor beta chains came from one sample sequenced in a study of cytomegalovirus exposure and HLA in healthy donors. PCR involved 60 Vbeta and 13 Jbeta primers. This table comes from immunoSEQ multiplex PCR, and its TCRdb copy is limited to in-frame clones, with some not included. Altogether around 85,000 clones are present, about 80% being singletons, with the ten largest covering around 23%. The sample consisted of PBMCs. Every receptor here comes from a woman between 50 and 59 years old in good health and CMV-seropositive.

This clone came up a few times. This rearrangement joins TRBV12-5 to TRBJ2-5, with 10 bases matching TRBD1. CDR1 LGHNT and CDR2 FRNRAP come from the germline V gene. CDR3 length: 14 residues. V shed 6 bases, J shed 4 bases, and the junction held 5 bases outside the gene matches. Written as DNA, the CDR3 is TGTGCTAGTGGCCGACAGGGGGCTGCAGAGACCCAGTACTTC. Protein product: CASGRQGAAETQYF.

The chain joins TRBV4-2 to TRBJ2-2; tentative D call: TRBD2 (6 bases). From germline, CDR1 is LGHNA and CDR2 YNFKEQ. The CDR3 contains 16 residues. Trimming took 0 bases from V and 4 from J, leaving 12 bases between them. CDR3 coding DNA: TGTGCCAGCAGCCAAGATCCCGGGGGTGGCACCGGGGAGCTGTTTTTT. Encoded protein: CASSQDPGGGTGELFF.

This chain connects TRBV9 to TRBJ1-5; D gene ambiguous. Trimming took off 2 bases at V and 6 bases at J, with 12 bases between the two ends. CDR1 is SGDLS, CDR2 YYNGEE, per germline. There are 14 residues in the CDR3. In nucleotides, the CDR3 is TGTGCCAGCAGCGTGGGCCAAGCCGGTCAGCCCCAGCATTTT. It specifies CASSVGQAGQPQHF.

This chain uses TRBV29-1 with TRBJ2-5, with D maybe TRBD1 (6 bases). Germline CDR1 and CDR2: SQVTM and ANQGSEA. Trimming left V 3 bases short and J 4 bases short, with 12 bases between. The CDR3 runs 13 residues. CDR3 sequence reads: CSVDPGARETQYF. CDR3 DNA: TGCAGCGTTGACCCAGGGGCCCGAGAGACCCAGTACTTC.

The chain uses TRBV5-6 and TRBJ2-5, with D perhaps TRBD2 (6 bases). V was cut by 2 bases and J by 4 bases, with 12 bases left in between. This CDR3 has 14 amino acids. Germline values: CDR1 SGHDT, CDR2 YYEEEE. The CDR3 spells CASSFYGGVETQYF. CDR3 nucleotide sequence: TGTGCCAGCAGCTTCTACGGAGGGGTAGAGACCCAGTACTTC.

The chain uses TRBV5-1 and TRBJ2-3, with a tentative D call TRBD1 (5 bases). This CDR3 has 17 amino acids. V was cut by 0 bases and J by 1 base, with 15 bases left in between. The germline V gene has CDR1 SGHRS and CDR2 YFSETQ. DNA for the CDR3: TGCGCCAGCAGCTTGGACCCCCAGGGAACGGGCACAGATACGCAGTATTTT. Protein product: CASSLDPQGTGTDTQYF.

The chain couples TRBV11-3 to TRBJ1-1; D perhaps matches TRBD1 (6 bases). V lost 5 bases to trimming and J lost 11 bases, with 15 bases between them. Germline V lookup: CDR1 SGHNT, CDR2 YENEEA. The length of the CDR3 is 12 residues. Written as DNA, the CDR3 is TGTGCCAGCAGCCTGGATGGGAGGGGGGCTTTCTTT. It encodes CASSLDGRGAFF. Variable domain in full (rest from reference TRBV11-3 and TRBJ1-1): EAGVVQSPRYKIIEKKQPVAFWCNPISGHNTLYWYLQNLGQGPELLIRYENEEAVDDSQLPKDRFSAERLKGVDSTLKIQPAELGDSAVYLCASSLDGRGAFFGQGTRLTVV.

This clone occurred once. V usage is TRBV18 and J usage is TRBJ1-2; D remains ambiguous. The germline V gene encodes CDR1 KGHSH and CDR2 LQKENI. The CDR3 runs to 13 residues. Trimming shortened V by 1 base and J by 6 bases, and 9 bases separated the two germline ends. CDR3 loop: CASSPLRLDGYTF. In DNA, the CDR3 is TGTGCCAGCTCACCACTCCGACTGGATGGCTACACCTTC.

This sequence joins TRBV7-9 and TRBJ1-5, with no clear D. Trimming left V 1 base short and J 3 bases short, with 7 bases between. The CDR3 has 14 residues. Germline V gives CDR1 SEHNR, CDR2 FQNEAQ (reference sequence). In nucleotides, the CDR3 is TGTGCCAGCAGCTTAGTGGGCCTCAATCAGCCCCAGCATTTT. Amino acids: CASSLVGLNQPQHF.

This clone occurred once. The V gene is TRBV7-9, the J gene TRBJ2-1, with TRBD2 matching over 9 bases. The V segment lost 4 bases and the J segment 7 bases; nucleotides outside the gene matches: 8. The CDR3 spans 15 residues. Germline-derived CDR1 and CDR2 are SEHNR and FQNEAQ (reference sequence). CDR3 sequence (DNA): TGTGCCAGCAGCTCGGGAAGCGGGAGGACGAATGAGCAGTTCTTC. Protein sequence: CASSSGSGRTNEQFF.

The V and J genes are TRBV4-1 and TRBJ1-4, with D tentatively TRBD1 (5 bases). The CDR3 contains 15 residues. The V gene lost 1 base and the J gene lost 0 bases, with 6 bases spanning the gap. CDR1 MGHRA and CDR2 YSYEKL come from the germline V gene. CDR3 sequence reads: CASSQGQTTNEKLFF. CDR3 in DNA: TGCGCCAGCAGCCAAGGACAGACAACTAATGAAAAACTGTTTTTT.

This chain joins TRBV30 and TRBJ1-1, with D maybe TRBD1 (5 bases). Germline-derived CDR1 and CDR2 are GTSNPN and SVGIG (reference sequence). The CDR3 has 17 amino acids. V was trimmed by 4 bases and J by 0 bases, leaving 21 bases between them. The CDR3: CAWNRKTARLVNTEAFF. DNA for the CDR3: TGTGCCTGGAACAGAAAGACAGCCCGCCTGGTGAACACTGAAGCTTTCTTT.

The chain links TRBV5-1 to TRBJ2-2; 9 bases are shared with TRBD1. The J segment lost 2 bases and the V segment lost 3 bases, leaving 8 bases of the junction unmatched. The CDR3 contains 17 residues. Germline V gene sequence: CDR1 SGHRS, CDR2 YFSETQ. The CDR3 loop is CASSSATGGLNTGELFF. The CDR3 nucleotides read TGCGCCAGCAGCTCCGCGACAGGGGGGCTTAACACCGGGGAGCTGTTTTTT. Complete variable domain (other parts from reference TRBV5-1 and TRBJ2-2): KAGVTQTPRYLIKTRGQQVTLSCSPISGHRSVSWYQQTPGQGLQFLFEYFSETQRNKGNFPGRFSGRQFSNSRSEMNVSTLELGDSALYLCASSSATGGLNTGELFFGEGSRLTVL.

The chain links TRBV2 to TRBJ1-5; no clear D. The germline V gene has CDR1 SNHLY and CDR2 FYNNEI. The CDR3 consists of 14 residues. Trimming removed 6 bases from V and 6 bases from J, with 15 bases in between. CDR3 bases: TGTGCCAGCAGACCCTCCTCCACGCGTCAGCCCCAGCATTTT. It specifies CASRPSSTRQPQHF.

J is TRBJ1-2 and V is TRBV19, with 8 bases that match TRBD1. From germline, CDR1 is LNHDA and CDR2 SQIVND (reference sequence). Trimming cost V 6 bases and J 0 bases; bases outside gene matches: 12. This CDR3 spans 17 amino acids. Written as DNA, the CDR3 is TGTGCCAGTAGATTGACAGGGGCACTCTCTTCTAACTATGGCTACACCTTC. It specifies CASRLTGALSSNYGYTF.

The chain links TRBV7-9 to TRBJ1-6, with TRBD1 matching over 9 bases. The CDR3 runs to 14 residues. J was trimmed by 8 bases and V by 5 bases; bases with no gene match: 4. Germline CDR1 is SEHNR and CDR2 is FQNEAQ (reference sequence). This CDR3 reads CASSEQGADSPLHF. As DNA, the CDR3 is TGTGCCAGCAGCGAACAGGGGGCTGATTCACCCCTCCACTTT.

The chain joins TRBV4-1 to TRBJ2-1, with D possibly being TRBD2 (5 bases). Germline CDR1 MGHRA, CDR2 YSYEKL. The CDR3 contains 16 residues. V gave up 1 base and J gave up 6 bases, with 16 bases separating them. CDR3 in DNA: TGCGCCAGCAGCCAAGGTCTAGCTGGCCCCTTCAATGAGCAGTTCTTC. It codes for CASSQGLAGPFNEQFF.

To note about this clone: At one boundary the junction diverges from the germline segment, which might be a read error. This chain joins TRBV25-1 and TRBJ2-3; no firm D call. The CDR3 has 12 amino acids. Per the germline V gene, CDR1 is MGHDK and CDR2 is SYGVNS. The chain's CDR3 is CASSALTDTQYF. CDR3 DNA: TGTGCTAGCAGTGCCCTCACAGATACGCAGTATTTT.

Notes on this clone: The junction departs from the called germline gene at one end, perhaps through a read error. Here the CDR3 DNA reads TGTGCCAGCAATAGGATGGGCACAGATACGCAATATTTT. Translation: CASNRMGTDTQYF. The chain couples TRBV6-1 to TRBJ2-3; D gene unclear. The CDR3 is 13 amino acids. The germline V gene has CDR1 MNHNS and CDR2 SASEGT.

In this sample, this clone turned up a few times. J is TRBJ2-7 and V is TRBV29-1; possibly TRBD1 for D (5 bases). The length of the CDR3 is 14 residues. V was cut by 6 bases and J by 0 bases, with 15 bases left in between. Germline V gene lookup returns CDR1 SQVTM and CDR2 ANQGSEA. The CDR3, as DNA: TGCAGCGTGACCTACAGGCTTAGCTCCTACGAGCAGTACTTC. This encodes CSVTYRLSSYEQYF.

The chain uses TRBV5-4 and TRBJ1-2; D is uncertain. V lost 2 bases, J lost 3 bases, and 11 bases lay in between. Germline V lookup: CDR1 SGHNT, CDR2 YYREEE (reference sequence). The CDR3 consists of 14 residues. DNA for the CDR3: TGTGCCAGCAGCTTCAGAGGGCTCGACTATGGCTACACCTTC. Translation: CASSFRGLDYGYTF.